One sample yielded the 7 T cell receptor beta chains listed below, sequenced in a study of T cells in Graves' hyperthyroidism and ophthalmopathy. Amplified TCR beta CDR3 regions derived from RNA transcripts. First-round RT-PCR targeting the TCR CDR3 was performed with the HTBI primer set. TCRdb ran MiXCR on the multiplex PCR reads and lists one entry per CDR3 protein. The table lists 190,000 or so distinct CDR3 sequences, approximately 16% of them singletons. Sequenced: blood. The receptor set was obtained from a man aged 40-49 years with Graves' hyperthyroidism.

This clonotype was detected a few times. The chain employs TRBV6-2 or TRBV6-3 and TRBJ2-5, with D hard to call. The V gene lost 0 bases and the J gene lost 5 bases, with 19 bases spanning the gap. CDR3 size: 17 residues. CDR1 is MNHEY and CDR2 is SVGEGT in the germline V gene. CDR3 amino acids: CASSYSSVLPSRETQYF. The CDR3 coding sequence is TGTGCCAGCAGTTACTCCTCGGTTTTGCCCTCGCGGGAGACCCAGTACTTC.

Comments on this clonotype: With a much larger clone just one base away, this may be a read error. V and J are TRBV28 and TRBJ1-3, with D tentatively TRBD1 (6 bases). The CDR3 consists of 15 residues. Germline assignment: CDR1 MDHEN and CDR2 SYDVKM. CDR3 bases: TGTGCCAGCAGTTTAAGGGGGGCTTCTGGAAACACCGTATATTTT. Its translation: CASSLRGASGNTVYF. Looking up the rest from reference TRBV28 and TRBJ1-3 gives the full variable domain: DVKVTQSSRYLVKRTGEKVFLECVQDMDHENMFWYRQDPGLGLRLIYFSYDVKMKEKGDIPEGYSVSREKKERFSLILESASTNQTSMYLCASSLRGASGNTVYFGEGSWLTVV.

This clonotype was counted at least ten times. V usage is TRBV12-3 or TRBV12-4 and J usage is TRBJ2-7; 8 bases fit TRBD1. The CDR3 is made up of 13 amino acids. Unmatched junction bases numbered 3, after V lost 5 bases and J lost 3 bases. CDR3 in amino acids: CASSGTGDYEQYF. Written as DNA, the CDR3 is TGTGCCAGCAGTGGGACAGGAGACTACGAGCAGTACTTC.

The CDR3 here is CASSPRGVYNQPQHF. Here the CDR3 DNA reads TGTGCCAGCAGTCCCCGGGGCGTTTACAATCAGCCCCAGCATTTT. V is TRBV27 and J is TRBJ1-5; tentatively, D is TRBD1 (5 bases). The CDR3 contains 15 residues. Germline CDR1 is MNHEY and CDR2 is SMNVEV (reference sequence). V lost 5 bases and J lost 3, with 14 bases in between.

This clonotype was observed many times. This chain uses TRBV18 with TRBJ1-1; weak D call: TRBD1 (5 bases). The V end lost 3 bases, the J end lost 5 bases, and 13 bases lay between the germline ends. Germline lookup yields CDR1 KGHSH and CDR2 LQKENI. This CDR3 spans 14 amino acids. CDR3 protein: CASSPSDGATEAFF. Here the CDR3 DNA reads TGTGCCAGCTCACCCTCGGACGGGGCTACTGAAGCTTTCTTT.

In its sample, this clonotype was seen a few times. A read error may explain this, as a much larger clone is one base away. The V gene is TRBV7-9, the J gene TRBJ2-7, with D unclear. The germline V gene has CDR1 SEHNR and CDR2 FQNEAQ (reference sequence). The V end lost 2 bases, the J end lost 5 bases, and 7 bases lay between the germline ends. The CDR3 contains 12 residues. The CDR3 here is CASSLRLDEQYF. In DNA, the CDR3 is TGTGCCAGCAGCTTAAGGCTAGACGAGCAGTACTTC.

This CDR3 is CASSEAAYGNTIYF. DNA for the CDR3: TGTGCCAGCAGTGAAGCAGCCTATGGAAACACCATATATTTT. The chain employs TRBV6-1 and TRBJ1-3; D call uncertain. The CDR3 is made up of 14 amino acids. Trimming took 0 bases from V and 3 from J, leaving 6 bases between them. Germline CDR1 MNHNS, CDR2 SASEGT.